These 16 T cell receptor beta chains were sequenced from one sample in a study of blood T cell repertoires in COVID-19. Data came from immunoSEQ multiplex PCR; TCRdb stores just in-frame clones and leaves some out. The profile covers some 210,000 clones, with 65% to 85% appearing a single time and under 3.5% taken by the ten largest. The specimen sequenced was peripheral blood. The receptors derive from a man in his fifties with active or convalescent COVID-19.

This chain connects TRBV5-1 to TRBJ1-6; D might be TRBD1 (5 bases). Deletions cut 5 bases from V and 0 bases from J, with 15 bases between. Germline V gives CDR1 SGHRS, CDR2 YFSETQ. The CDR3 totals 17 residues. The DNA of the CDR3 is TGCGCCAGCAGACCTCTTGGGGGGAGCTCCTATAATTCACCCCTCCACTTT. This codes for CASRPLGGSSYNSPLHF.

This chain links TRBV30 with TRBJ2-3; 13 nucleotides line up with TRBD2. Trimming removed 1 base from V and 4 bases from J; junction bases left unmatched: 8. This CDR3 is 17 amino acids long. CDR1 is GTSNPN and CDR2 is SVGIG in the germline V gene (reference sequence). CDR3 DNA: TGTGCCTGGAGTGCAAGAACTAGCGGGAGGGGCCCAGATACGCAGTATTTT. Protein product: CAWSARTSGRGPDTQYF.

This chain uses TRBV5-1 with TRBJ2-1; 7 positions match TRBD1. The length of the CDR3 is 16 residues. J lost 6 bases, V lost 0 bases, and 9 bases had no gene match. From germline, CDR1 is SGHRS and CDR2 YFSETQ. CDR3 sequence reads: CASSLAWTGKVNEQFF. The CDR3 DNA reads as TGCGCCAGCAGCTTGGCGTGGACAGGAAAGGTCAATGAGCAGTTCTTC.

The chain recombines TRBV10-1 with TRBJ2-4; 9 nucleotides align to TRBD2. The junction had 5 bases not matched to a gene; V was cut back by 5 bases and J by 0 bases. CDR3 length: 16 amino acids. Germline V gives CDR1 WNHNN, CDR2 SYGVQD (reference sequence). CDR3 in amino acids: CASSPPSGIAKNIQYF. The CDR3 coding sequence is TGCGCCAGCAGTCCCCCTAGCGGGATAGCCAAAAACATTCAGTACTTC.

This chain joins TRBV27 and TRBJ2-7, with a weak D call TRBD1 (5 bases). The CDR3 has 14 residues. The germline V and J ends were trimmed by 5 bases and 6 bases, with 17 bases remaining between them. CDR1 is MNHEY, CDR2 SMNVEV, per germline (reference sequence). CDR3 protein: CASSPPRDSFEQYF. The CDR3 DNA is TGTGCCAGCAGTCCTCCGCGTGACAGTTTCGAGCAGTACTTC.

V and J are TRBV5-1 and TRBJ2-3, with D possibly TRBD2 on 7 matching bases. Trimming took off 4 bases at V and 5 bases at J, with 35 bases between the two ends. The CDR3 length is 21 residues. Germline CDR1 reads SGHRS; CDR2 reads YFSETQ. This CDR3 is CASSAPGQSSSGGGARDTQYF. CDR3 in DNA: TGCGCCAGCAGCGCTCCAGGACAGTCTTCCTCTGGAGGGGGGGCAAGAGATACGCAGTATTTT.

This clone has a handful of counts. V gene TRBV5-6 combines with J gene TRBJ1-5; the D gene is possibly TRBD1 (6 bases). This CDR3 contains 15 residues. Germline lookup yields CDR1 SGHDT and CDR2 YYEEEE. The V gene lost 1 base and the J gene lost 5 bases, with 13 bases spanning the gap. The CDR3 DNA sequence: TGTGCCAGCAGCTTGTTCCGGGACACCTATCAGCCCCAGCATTTT. It specifies CASSLFRDTYQPQHF. Drawing the rest from reference TRBV5-6 and TRBJ1-5, the complete variable domain is DAGVTQSPTHLIKTRGQQVTLRCSPKSGHDTVSWYQQALGQGPQFIFQYYEEEERQRGNFPDRFSGHQFPNYSSELNVNALLLGDSALYLCASSLFRDTYQPQHFGDGTRLSIL.

This chain links TRBV5-4 with TRBJ1-2; 7 bases match TRBD1. The trim removed 4 bases at V and 4 bases at J, leaving 10 bases unmatched. Germline V gives CDR1 SGHNT, CDR2 YYREEE (reference sequence). The length of the CDR3 is 15 residues. In DNA form, the CDR3 reads TGTGCCAGCAGCCCAGACGTGACAGGGTTCTATGGCTACACCTTC. Its translation is CASSPDVTGFYGYTF.

The V call is TRBV5-1, the J call TRBJ2-1, with D hard to call. CDR3 length: 15 residues. The V gene's germline CDR1 is SGHRS and CDR2 YFSETQ. V dropped 1 base and J dropped 6 bases, with 14 bases sitting between them. Written as DNA, the CDR3 is TGCGCCAGCAGCTTGTCTACTCCCCCGGGCAATGAGCAGTTCTTC. It is translated as CASSLSTPPGNEQFF.

The rearrangement links TRBV5-1 to TRBJ1-2, with 8 bases aligning to TRBD1. There are 16 residues in the CDR3. In germline, CDR1 is SGHRS, CDR2 YFSETQ. V shed 0 bases, J shed 4 bases, and the junction held 8 bases outside the gene matches. CDR3 bases: TGCGCCAGCAGCTTGGCTGCAACCGGGACAGGCTATGGCTACACCTTC. It codes for CASSLAATGTGYGYTF.

The V and J genes are TRBV21-1 and TRBJ1-2; the D call TRBD1 from the table was never checked on the DNA. TRBV21-1 is a documented pseudogene. The CDR3 extends over 13 amino acids. CDR3 nucleotide sequence: TGTGCCAGCAGCCTGGGGGCAGCTTATGGCTACACCTTC. This encodes CASSLGAAYGYTF.

The rearrangement joins TRBV28 to TRBJ2-1, with 12 bases matching TRBD2. The junction had 11 bases not matched to a gene; V was cut back by 8 bases and J by 9 bases. This CDR3 spans 15 amino acids. CDR1 is MDHEN, CDR2 SYDVKM, per germline. CDR3 loop: CASATPSGRAVEQFF. In nucleotides, the CDR3 is TGTGCCAGCGCTACTCCTAGCGGGAGGGCCGTTGAGCAGTTCTTC.

The chain carries TRBV6-5 and TRBJ2-7; 8 bases agree with TRBD1. V gave up 6 bases and J gave up 6 bases; unmatched junction bases: 13. This CDR3 is 15 amino acids long. Germline V gene lookup returns CDR1 MNHEY and CDR2 SVGAGI. The DNA of the CDR3 is TGTGCCAGCAGCCGAAACACGGGACAGGCATCCGAGCAGTACTTC. Translation gives CASSRNTGQASEQYF.

V gene TRBV7-6 combines with J gene TRBJ1-2; D remains unclear. Per the germline V gene, CDR1 is SGHVS and CDR2 is FNYEAQ. Trimming left V 5 bases short and J 0 bases short, with 13 bases between. The CDR3 loop spans 15 amino acids. Written as DNA, the CDR3 is TGTGCCAGCAGCCTAAGCCCAGGATCTAACTATGGCTACACCTTC. This encodes CASSLSPGSNYGYTF.

The J gene is TRBJ1-2, the V gene TRBV5-4, with TRBD1 as a possible D gene (6 bases). V was trimmed by 4 bases and J by 8 bases, leaving 18 bases between them. The CDR3 is 14 residues long. CDR1 and CDR2 (germline): SGHNT, YYREEE (reference sequence). The CDR3 reads CASSVSNRDGGYTF. The CDR3 DNA reads as TGTGCCAGCAGCGTATCCAACAGGGACGGGGGCTACACCTTC.

The gene calls are TRBV5-4 and TRBJ1-2; D may be TRBD1 (6 bases). Germline CDR1 and CDR2: SGHNT and YYREEE (reference sequence). V was cut by 4 bases and J by 6 bases, with 19 bases left in between. This CDR3 region has 15 residues. The CDR3 coding sequence is TGTGCCAGCAGCCTGGCGGGGGGCGCACTAAATGGCTACACCTTC. This encodes CASSLAGGALNGYTF. The full variable domain, completed using reference TRBV5-4 and TRBJ1-2, is ETGVTQSPTHLIKTRGQQVTLRCSSQSGHNTVSWYQQALGQGPQFIFQYYREEENGRGNFPPRFSGLQFPNYSSELNVNALELDDSALYLCASSLAGGALNGYTFGSGTRLTVV.